These 27 T cell receptor beta chains originate from one sample sequenced in a study of T cell responses to AZD1222 COVID-19 vaccine. Sequenced by immunoSEQ multiplex PCR; TCRdb stores in-frame clones only, minus some. The table has fewer than 55,000 clones, 90% seen once. The source was peripheral blood, collected 28 days after the second AZD1222 dose. These receptor sequences come from an adult who received the AZD1222 COVID-19 vaccine.

The chain carries TRBV5-4 and TRBJ1-1; D gene unclear. Germline CDR1 SGHNT, CDR2 YYREEE (reference sequence). V gave up 4 bases and J gave up 2 bases, with 18 bases separating them. There are 16 residues in the CDR3. CDR3 nucleotides: TGTGCCAGCAGCCGAGACATCGGCCCCTTAAACACTGAAGCTTTCTTT. Translating it yields CASSRDIGPLNTEAFF. The full variable domain, with the rest looked up from reference TRBV5-4 and TRBJ1-1, is ETGVTQSPTHLIKTRGQQVTLRCSSQSGHNTVSWYQQALGQGPQFIFQYYREEENGRGNFPPRFSGLQFPNYSSELNVNALELDDSALYLCASSRDIGPLNTEAFFGQGTRLTVV.

This clone was detected a few times. The chain links TRBV21-1 to TRBJ2-7; the D call of TRBD2 is as the table states it, not checked on the DNA. TRBV21-1 represents a pseudogene. The length of the CDR3 is 15 residues. CDR3 sequence reads: CASSKEGLVPYEQYF. CDR3 bases: TGTGCCAGCAGCAAAGAGGGACTAGTTCCCTACGAGCAGTACTTC.

The chain employs TRBV7-2 and TRBJ1-1; TRBD1 agrees at 10 bases. Germline CDR1 reads SGHTA; CDR2 reads FQGNSA. The CDR3 totals 15 residues. J lost 8 bases, V lost 5 bases, and 11 bases had no gene match. CDR3 residues: CASSLMTGGGSEAFF. Here the CDR3 DNA reads TGTGCCAGCAGCCTTATGACAGGGGGCGGTTCGGAAGCTTTCTTT.

This clone showed up just once. The chain links TRBV30 to TRBJ1-1, with TRBD1 matching 10 bases. Germline V CDR1 and CDR2: GTSNPN, SVGIG (reference sequence). The CDR3 is made up of 15 amino acids. With V trimmed by 2 bases and J by 0 bases, 3 bases remained unmatched. The CDR3 region is CAWSRQGALNTEAFF. For the CDR3, the DNA is TGTGCCTGGAGTCGACAGGGGGCCTTGAACACTGAAGCTTTCTTT. Variable domain in full (rest from reference TRBV30 and TRBJ1-1): SQTIHQWPATLVQPVGSPLSLECTVEGTSNPNLYWYRQAAGRGLQLLFYSVGIGQISSEVPQNLSASRPQDRQFILSSKKLLLSDSGFYLCAWSRQGALNTEAFFGQGTRLTVV.

The CDR3 protein is CASSLAGRNVEQYF. The CDR3, as DNA: TGTGCCAGCAGCTTAGCTGGCAGGAATGTCGAGCAGTACTTC. This sequence joins TRBV11-2 and TRBJ2-7; D remains ambiguous. This CDR3 has 14 residues. Germline loops: CDR1 SGHAT, CDR2 FQNNGV. Trimming stripped 1 base from V and 6 bases from J, with 13 bases between. The full variable domain, rest sourced from reference TRBV11-2 and TRBJ2-7, is EAGVAQSPRYKIIEKRQSVAFWCNPISGHATLYWYQQILGQGPKLLIQFQNNGVVDDSQLPKDRFSAERLKGVDSTLKIQPAKLEDSAVYLCASSLAGRNVEQYFGPGTRLTVT.

This rearrangement joins TRBV6-6 to TRBJ2-7, with D tentatively TRBD1 or TRBD2 (5 bases each). Per germline, CDR1 MNHNY and CDR2 SVGAGI (reference sequence). The CDR3 loop spans 14 amino acids. V dropped 8 bases and J dropped 0 bases, with 14 bases sitting between them. The CDR3 sequence is CASLGVGSSYEQYF. CDR3 bases: TGTGCCAGCCTAGGGGTTGGGAGCTCCTACGAGCAGTACTTC.

The CDR3 bases are TGTGCCATCAGTGAGGTTAGCGGGGGGGCCTACGAGCAGTACTTC. This codes for CAISEVSGGAYEQYF. The V gene is TRBV10-3, the J gene TRBJ2-7; 11 positions agree with TRBD2. Germline values: CDR1 ENHRY, CDR2 SYGVKD. V trimming: 2 bases; J trimming: 2 bases; junction bases outside the gene matches: 2. The CDR3 is made up of 15 amino acids.

The chain links TRBV30 to TRBJ1-1; D not resolved. Germline CDR1 reads GTSNPN; CDR2 reads SVGIG (reference sequence). The V gene lost 1 base and the J gene lost 4 bases, with 10 bases spanning the gap. The CDR3 is 13 amino acids. CDR3 sequence reads: CAWSASRGTEAFF. As DNA, the CDR3 is TGTGCCTGGAGTGCTTCCCGGGGCACTGAAGCTTTCTTT.

The chain carries TRBV6-5 and TRBJ2-7; D gene unclear. Trimming shortened V by 5 bases and J by 4 bases, and 6 bases separated the two germline ends. CDR1 is MNHEY and CDR2 is SVGAGI in the germline V gene. This CDR3 is 11 amino acids long. CDR3 DNA sequence: TGTGCCAGCAGTCATCCATACGAGCAGTACTTC. Translating gives CASSHPYEQYF.

The CDR3 nucleotides are TGTGCCAGCAGCTATGACACCTACGAGCAGTACTTC. Its translation: CASSYDTYEQYF. The genes are TRBV6-6 and TRBJ2-7, with D hard to call. Trimming pared 6 bases from V and 2 bases from J, leaving 8 bases between. The CDR3 totals 12 residues. Germline values: CDR1 MNHNY, CDR2 SVGAGI (reference sequence).

This chain connects TRBV5-4 to TRBJ2-1, with D possibly being TRBD1 (5 bases). V was cut by 0 bases and J by 6 bases, with 13 bases left in between. Germline-derived CDR1 and CDR2 are SGHNT and YYREEE (reference sequence). The CDR3 is 15 amino acids. The CDR3 region has the DNA TGTGCCAGCAGCTTGGAATCAAGGCAGGGCAATGAGCAGTTCTTC. It codes for CASSLESRQGNEQFF.

This clone was counted a single time. The chain carries TRBV2 and TRBJ2-3; D not resolved. Germline CDR1 is SNHLY and CDR2 is FYNNEI. The CDR3 is 11 residues long. The ends were cut back, 5 bases at V and 4 bases at J, with 4 bases in the middle. The CDR3: CASSQPDTQYF. The DNA of the CDR3 is TGTGCCAGCAGTCAGCCAGATACGCAGTATTTT.

V usage is TRBV7-9 and J usage is TRBJ2-2; D is unclear. This CDR3 has 16 residues. The germline V and J ends were trimmed by 1 base and 1 base, with 10 bases remaining between them. The germline CDR1 and CDR2 sequences are SEHNR and FQNEAQ (reference sequence). The DNA for the CDR3 is TGTGCCAGCAGCTTAGTGGTCAGACTGAACACCGGGGAGCTGTTTTTT. Protein sequence: CASSLVVRLNTGELFF.

The V and J genes are TRBV3-1 (or the pseudogene TRBV3-2) and TRBJ1-1; 8 bases match TRBD1. The CDR3 contains 13 residues. V trimming: 4 bases; J trimming: 5 bases; junction bases outside the gene matches: 3. Germline V gives CDR1 LGHDT, CDR2 YNNKEL (reference sequence). CDR3 region: CASSRQGRTEAFF. The CDR3 region has the DNA TGTGCCAGCAGCCGACAGGGGAGGACTGAAGCTTTCTTT.

This sequence joins TRBV6-5 and TRBJ2-5; 7 nucleotides agree with TRBD1. Per the germline V gene, CDR1 is MNHEY and CDR2 is SVGAGI. This CDR3 comprises 13 residues. V shed 6 bases and J 2 bases; nucleotides not matched to a gene: 3. The CDR3 is CASRRGQQETQYF. CDR3 sequence (DNA): TGTGCCAGCAGACGGGGACAGCAAGAGACCCAGTACTTC.

The chain carries TRBV19 and TRBJ1-1; D not resolved. Germline CDR1 reads LNHDA; CDR2 reads SQIVND (reference sequence). V shed 6 bases and J shed 4 bases, with 12 bases lying between them. The CDR3 contains 13 residues. In DNA form, the CDR3 reads TGTGCCAGTAGCCTAAGGATAGGCACTGAAGCTTTCTTT. It is translated as CASSLRIGTEAFF.

The chain combines TRBV27 with TRBJ1-1; no reliable D call. CDR3 length: 17 amino acids. V was shortened by 0 bases and J by 6 bases, with 20 bases between the two germline ends. Per the germline V gene, CDR1 is MNHEY and CDR2 is SMNVEV (reference sequence). The CDR3 protein is CASSLSNGVVSLAEAFF. The CDR3, as DNA: TGTGCCAGCAGTTTATCGAATGGGGTGGTGAGTTTAGCTGAAGCTTTCTTT.

The chain uses TRBV7-7 and TRBJ1-1; D unresolved. V gave up 1 base and J gave up 1 base, with 13 bases separating them. Germline-derived CDR1 and CDR2 are SSHAT and FNYEAQ (reference sequence). CDR3 length: 16 amino acids. The CDR3 DNA follows: TGTGCCAGCAGCTTAGACCTTGAAGAGGGGAACACTGAAGCTTTCTTT. This gives the protein CASSLDLEEGNTEAFF.

V is TRBV6-1 and J is TRBJ1-3, with unresolved D. Germline V gene data show CDR1 as MNHNS and CDR2 as SASEGT. CDR3 length: 16 amino acids. V was cut by 1 base and J by 0 bases, with 10 bases left in between. CDR3 sequence (DNA): TGTGCCAGCAGTGAAGGACCTACCTCCTCTGGAAACACCATATATTTT. It specifies CASSEGPTSSGNTIYF.

The gene calls are TRBV18 and TRBJ1-4, with 9 nucleotides matching TRBD1. Germline V gene data show CDR1 as KGHSH and CDR2 as LQKENI. Trimming took 3 bases from V and 8 from J; bases not matched to a gene: 10. This CDR3 region has 16 residues. The CDR3 loop is CASSPPPGQGTEKLFF. The CDR3 region has the DNA TGTGCCAGCTCACCTCCCCCGGGACAGGGTACGGAAAAACTGTTTTTT.

This chain links TRBV7-2 with TRBJ1-4, with D possibly matching TRBD1 (6 bases). The V and J ends lost 4 bases and 4 bases respectively, with 13 bases between them. Per germline, CDR1 SGHTA and CDR2 FQGNSA. The CDR3 has 15 amino acids. The CDR3 bases are TGTGCCAGCAGCTATTTTGGACAGATTAATGAAAAACTGTTTTTT. It is translated as CASSYFGQINEKLFF. The whole variable domain, remainder taken from reference TRBV7-2 and TRBJ1-4, is GAGVSQSPSNKVTEKGKDVELRCDPISGHTALYWYRQSLGQGLEFLIYFQGNSAPDKSGLPSDRFSAERTGGSVSTLTIQRTQQEDSAVYLCASSYFGQINEKLFFGSGTQLSVL.

The chain uses TRBV6-2 or TRBV6-3 and TRBJ1-2, with TRBD1 as a possible D gene (6 bases). Trimming stripped 5 bases from V and 5 bases from J, with 12 bases between. The CDR3 covers 13 residues. Looked up from germline, CDR1 is MNHEY and CDR2 is SVGEGT. The CDR3 loop is CASSRQVVYGYTF. CDR3 bases: TGTGCCAGCAGTCGACAGGTCGTTTATGGCTACACCTTC.

The chain joins TRBV19 to TRBJ1-4; 8 nucleotides line up with TRBD1. The germline V gene has CDR1 LNHDA and CDR2 SQIVND (reference sequence). This CDR3 has 16 amino acids. V shed 3 bases and J 3 bases; nucleotides not matched to a gene: 6. The DNA of the CDR3 is TGTGCCAGTAGTATGGCCCAGGGGGCTGCTAATGAAAAACTGTTTTTT. Its protein is CASSMAQGAANEKLFF.

The chain employs TRBV5-1 and TRBJ1-2; TRBD1 matches 8 bases. Trimming took 0 bases from V and 4 from J; bases not matched to a gene: 2. CDR3 length: 14 amino acids. The V gene's germline CDR1 is SGHRS and CDR2 YFSETQ. CDR3 amino acids: CASSLEGTGYGYTF. CDR3 nucleotide sequence: TGCGCCAGCAGCTTGGAGGGGACAGGCTATGGCTACACCTTC.

This rearrangement joins TRBV10-3 to TRBJ1-1; D gene unclear. Trimming cost V 3 bases and J 1 base, with 9 bases left between them. The length of the CDR3 is 14 residues. Germline V lookup: CDR1 ENHRY, CDR2 SYGVKD. The DNA of the CDR3 is TGTGCCATCAGTGATCAGAACTCGAACACTGAAGCTTTCTTT. Protein: CAISDQNSNTEAFF.

The rearrangement joins TRBV5-5 to TRBJ1-5, with D perhaps TRBD1 (5 bases). This CDR3 comprises 14 residues. V was shortened by 4 bases and J by 3 bases, with 11 bases between the two germline ends. CDR1 and CDR2 from the germline V gene are SGHKS and YYEKEE (reference sequence). The DNA for the CDR3 is TGTGCCAGCAGCACGGGACGAAACAATCAGCCCCAGCATTTT. This encodes CASSTGRNNQPQHF.

The chain combines TRBV2 with TRBJ1-5; weak D call: TRBD1 (6 bases). CDR3 length: 12 residues. Trimming removed 5 bases at V and 5 bases at J, with 7 bases between. CDR1 is SNHLY, CDR2 FYNNEI, per germline. CDR3 DNA sequence: TGTGCCAGCAGTAAGGGGGATCAGCCCCAGCATTTT. Its translation is CASSKGDQPQHF.